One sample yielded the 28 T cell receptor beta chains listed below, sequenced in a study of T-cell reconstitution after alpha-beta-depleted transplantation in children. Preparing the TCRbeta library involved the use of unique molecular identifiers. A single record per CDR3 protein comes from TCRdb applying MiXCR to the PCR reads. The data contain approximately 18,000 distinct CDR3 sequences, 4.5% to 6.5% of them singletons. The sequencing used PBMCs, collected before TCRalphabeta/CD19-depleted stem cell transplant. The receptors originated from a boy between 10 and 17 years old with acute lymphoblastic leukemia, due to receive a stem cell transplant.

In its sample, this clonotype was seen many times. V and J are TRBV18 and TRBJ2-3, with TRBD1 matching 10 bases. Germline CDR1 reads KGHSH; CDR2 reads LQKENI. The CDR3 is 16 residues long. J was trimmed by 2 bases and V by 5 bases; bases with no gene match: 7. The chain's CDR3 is CASSLGTGATTDTQYF. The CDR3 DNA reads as TGTGCCAGCTCATTAGGGACAGGGGCCACCACAGATACGCAGTATTTT.

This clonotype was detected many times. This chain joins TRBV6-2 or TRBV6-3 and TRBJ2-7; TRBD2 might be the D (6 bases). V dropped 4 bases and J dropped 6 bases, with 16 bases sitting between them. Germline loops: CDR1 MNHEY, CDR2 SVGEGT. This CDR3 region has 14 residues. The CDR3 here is CASSSTRPELEQYF. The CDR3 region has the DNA TGTGCCAGCAGTTCGACTAGACCTGAGCTCGAGCAGTACTTC.

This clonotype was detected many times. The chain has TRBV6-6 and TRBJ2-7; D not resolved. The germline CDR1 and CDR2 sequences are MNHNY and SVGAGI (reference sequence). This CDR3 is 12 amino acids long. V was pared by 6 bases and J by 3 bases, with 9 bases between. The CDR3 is CASSQQHYEQYF. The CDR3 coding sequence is TGTGCCAGCAGCCAACAGCACTACGAGCAGTACTTC.

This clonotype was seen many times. In DNA, the CDR3 is TGTGCCAGCAGCTTAAGCCCGTCGGGGGGGGAGCTGTTTTTT. It yields the protein CASSLSPSGGELFF. This chain joins TRBV7-9 and TRBJ2-2; TRBD2 is a possible D gene (5 bases). Germline V gene sequence: CDR1 SEHNR, CDR2 FQNEAQ (reference sequence). CDR3 length: 14 residues. V was shortened by 2 bases and J by 8 bases, with 12 bases between the two germline ends. The complete variable domain, with remaining parts taken from reference TRBV7-9 and TRBJ2-2, reads DTGVSQNPRHKITKRGQNVTFRCDPISEHNRLYWYRQTLGQGPEFLTYFQNEAQLEKSRLLSDRFSAERPKGSFSTLEIQRTEQGDSAMYLCASSLSPSGGELFFGEGSRLTVL.

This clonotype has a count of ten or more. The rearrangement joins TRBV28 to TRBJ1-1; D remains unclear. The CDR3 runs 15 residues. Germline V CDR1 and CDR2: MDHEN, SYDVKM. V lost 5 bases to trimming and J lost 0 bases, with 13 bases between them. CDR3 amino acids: CASSPWERVNTEAFF. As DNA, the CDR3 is TGTGCCAGCAGTCCCTGGGAAAGGGTGAACACTGAAGCTTTCTTT.

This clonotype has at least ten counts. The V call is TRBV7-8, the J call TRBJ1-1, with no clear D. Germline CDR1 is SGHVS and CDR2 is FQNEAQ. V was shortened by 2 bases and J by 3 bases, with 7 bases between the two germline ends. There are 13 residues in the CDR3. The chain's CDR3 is CASSLILDTEAFF. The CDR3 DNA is TGTGCCAGCAGCTTAATCCTGGACACTGAAGCTTTCTTT.

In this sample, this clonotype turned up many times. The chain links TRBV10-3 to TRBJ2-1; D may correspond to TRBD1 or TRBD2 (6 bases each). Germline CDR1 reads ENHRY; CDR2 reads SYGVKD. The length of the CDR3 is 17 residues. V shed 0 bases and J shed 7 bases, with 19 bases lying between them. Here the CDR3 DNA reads TGTGCCATCAGTGAGTCCGTGAACAGGGTGGGGGGAAATGAGCAGTTCTTC. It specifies CAISESVNRVGGNEQFF.

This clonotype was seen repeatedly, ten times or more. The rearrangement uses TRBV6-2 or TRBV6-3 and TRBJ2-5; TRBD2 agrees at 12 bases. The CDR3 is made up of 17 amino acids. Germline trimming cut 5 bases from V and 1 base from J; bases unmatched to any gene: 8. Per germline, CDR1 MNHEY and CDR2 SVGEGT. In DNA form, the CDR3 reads TGTGCCAGCAGTGGGACTAGCGGGCATTCTTCCCAAGAGACCCAGTACTTC. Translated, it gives CASSGTSGHSSQETQYF.

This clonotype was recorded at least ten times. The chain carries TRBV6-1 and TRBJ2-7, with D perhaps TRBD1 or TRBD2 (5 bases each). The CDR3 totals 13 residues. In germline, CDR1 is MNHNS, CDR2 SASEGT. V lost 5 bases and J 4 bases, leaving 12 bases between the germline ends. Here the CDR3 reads CASSQGAGYEQYF. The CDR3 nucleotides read TGTGCCAGCAGTCAAGGGGCGGGTTACGAGCAGTACTTC.

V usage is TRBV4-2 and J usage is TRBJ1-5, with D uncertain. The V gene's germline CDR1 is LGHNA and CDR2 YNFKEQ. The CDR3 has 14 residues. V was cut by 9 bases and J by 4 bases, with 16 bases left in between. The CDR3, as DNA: TGTGCCAGGAGACCCAGACAATGGAATCAGCCCCAGCATTTT. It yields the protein CARRPRQWNQPQHF.

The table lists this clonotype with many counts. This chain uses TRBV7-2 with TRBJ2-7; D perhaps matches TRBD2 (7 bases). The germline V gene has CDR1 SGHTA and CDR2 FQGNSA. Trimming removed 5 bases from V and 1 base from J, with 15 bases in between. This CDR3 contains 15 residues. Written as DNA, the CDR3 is TGTGCCAGCAGCCATCCGGGGGGCAAGTCCTACGAGCAGTACTTC. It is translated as CASSHPGGKSYEQYF.

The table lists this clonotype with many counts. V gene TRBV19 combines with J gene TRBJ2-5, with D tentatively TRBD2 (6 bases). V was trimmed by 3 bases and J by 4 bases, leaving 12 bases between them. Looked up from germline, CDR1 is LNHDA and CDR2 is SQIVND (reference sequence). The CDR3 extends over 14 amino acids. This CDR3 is CASSMILAGETQYF. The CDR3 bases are TGTGCCAGTAGTATGATACTAGCCGGAGAGACCCAGTACTTC.

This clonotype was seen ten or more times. The chain's CDR3 is CASSLTGVNEQFF. The CDR3 DNA reads TGCGCCAGCAGCTTGACGGGGGTCAATGAGCAGTTCTTC. This chain uses TRBV5-1 with TRBJ2-1; the D gene is possibly TRBD2 (6 bases). V lost 1 base to trimming and J lost 6 bases, with 8 bases between them. The CDR3 extends over 13 amino acids. CDR1 SGHRS and CDR2 YFSETQ come from the germline V gene.

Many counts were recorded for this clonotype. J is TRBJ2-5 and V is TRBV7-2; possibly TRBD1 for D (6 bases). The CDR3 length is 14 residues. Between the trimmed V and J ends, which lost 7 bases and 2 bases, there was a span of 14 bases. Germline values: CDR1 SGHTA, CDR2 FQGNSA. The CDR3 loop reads CASTRRTEQETQYF. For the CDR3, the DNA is TGTGCCAGCACCCGACGGACAGAACAAGAGACCCAGTACTTC.

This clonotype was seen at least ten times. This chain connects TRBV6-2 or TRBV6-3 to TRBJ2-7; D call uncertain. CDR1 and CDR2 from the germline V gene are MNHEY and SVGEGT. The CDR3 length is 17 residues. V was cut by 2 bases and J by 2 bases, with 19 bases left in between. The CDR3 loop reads CASSYPRSLLRPYEQYF. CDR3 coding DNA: TGTGCCAGCAGTTACCCACGGTCGTTATTGCGCCCCTACGAGCAGTACTTC.

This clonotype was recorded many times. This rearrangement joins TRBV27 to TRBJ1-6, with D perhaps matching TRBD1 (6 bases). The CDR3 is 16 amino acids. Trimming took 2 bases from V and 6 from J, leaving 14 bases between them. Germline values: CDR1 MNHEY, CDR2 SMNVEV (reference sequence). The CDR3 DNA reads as TGTGCCAGCAGTTTAAATAGTGTACAGGGTAATTCACCCCTCCACTTT. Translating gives CASSLNSVQGNSPLHF.

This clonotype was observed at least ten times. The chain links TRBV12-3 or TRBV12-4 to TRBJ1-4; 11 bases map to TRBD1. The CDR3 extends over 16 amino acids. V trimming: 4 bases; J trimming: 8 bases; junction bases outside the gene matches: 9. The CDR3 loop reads CASSWTGGAGGEKLFF. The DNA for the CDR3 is TGTGCCAGCAGTTGGACAGGGGGCGCGGGTGGCGAAAAACTGTTTTTT.

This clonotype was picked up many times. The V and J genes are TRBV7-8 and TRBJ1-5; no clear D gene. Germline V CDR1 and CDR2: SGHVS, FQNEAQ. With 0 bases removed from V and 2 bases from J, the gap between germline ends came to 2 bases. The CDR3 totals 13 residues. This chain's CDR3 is CASSLARNQPQHF. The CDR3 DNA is TGTGCCAGCAGCTTAGCCCGCAATCAGCCCCAGCATTTT.

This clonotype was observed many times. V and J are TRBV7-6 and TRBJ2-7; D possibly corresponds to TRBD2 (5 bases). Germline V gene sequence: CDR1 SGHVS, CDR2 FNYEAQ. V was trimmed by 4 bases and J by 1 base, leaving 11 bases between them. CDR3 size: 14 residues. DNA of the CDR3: TGTGCCAGCAGCTCCCGAGGACTTTCCTACGAGCAGTACTTC. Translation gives CASSSRGLSYEQYF. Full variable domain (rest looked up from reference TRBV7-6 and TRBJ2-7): GAGVSQSPRYKVTKRGQDVALRCDPISGHVSLYWYRQALGQGPEFLTYFNYEAQQDKSGLPNDRFSAERPEGSISTLTIQRTEQRDSAMYRCASSSRGLSYEQYFGPGTRLTVT.

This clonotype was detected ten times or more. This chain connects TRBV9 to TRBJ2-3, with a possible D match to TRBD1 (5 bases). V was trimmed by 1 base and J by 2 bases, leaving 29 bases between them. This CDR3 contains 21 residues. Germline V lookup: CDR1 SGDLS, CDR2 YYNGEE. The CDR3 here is CASSVSRRPGFWSRHTDTQYF. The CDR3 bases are TGTGCCAGCAGCGTAAGCCGAAGACCAGGGTTTTGGAGTCGCCACACAGATACGCAGTATTTT.

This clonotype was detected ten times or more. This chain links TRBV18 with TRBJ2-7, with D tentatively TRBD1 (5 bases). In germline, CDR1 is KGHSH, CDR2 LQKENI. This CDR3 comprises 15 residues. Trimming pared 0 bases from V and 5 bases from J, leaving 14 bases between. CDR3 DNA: TGTGCCAGCTCACCACCGGGGCAGGCCACTCACGAGCAGTACTTC. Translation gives CASSPPGQATHEQYF.

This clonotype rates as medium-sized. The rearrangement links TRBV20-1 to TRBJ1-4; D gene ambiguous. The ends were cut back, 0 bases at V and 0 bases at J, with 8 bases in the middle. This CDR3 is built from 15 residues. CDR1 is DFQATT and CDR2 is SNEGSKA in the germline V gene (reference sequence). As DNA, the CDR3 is TGCAGTGCTAGAGATCCGGGTACAACTAATGAAAAACTGTTTTTT. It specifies CSARDPGTTNEKLFF.

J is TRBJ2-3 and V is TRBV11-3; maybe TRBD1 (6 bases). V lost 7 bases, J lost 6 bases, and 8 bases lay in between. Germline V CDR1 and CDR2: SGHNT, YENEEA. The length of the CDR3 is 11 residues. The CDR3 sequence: CASTQGDTQYF. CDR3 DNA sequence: TGTGCCAGCACCCAGGGGGATACGCAGTATTTT.

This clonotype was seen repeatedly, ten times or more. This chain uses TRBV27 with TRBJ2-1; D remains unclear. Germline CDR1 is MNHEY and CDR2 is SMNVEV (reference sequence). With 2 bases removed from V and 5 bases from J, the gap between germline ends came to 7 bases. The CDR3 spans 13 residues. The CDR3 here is CASSLKDHNEQFF. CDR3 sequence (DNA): TGTGCCAGCAGTTTAAAGGATCACAATGAGCAGTTCTTC.

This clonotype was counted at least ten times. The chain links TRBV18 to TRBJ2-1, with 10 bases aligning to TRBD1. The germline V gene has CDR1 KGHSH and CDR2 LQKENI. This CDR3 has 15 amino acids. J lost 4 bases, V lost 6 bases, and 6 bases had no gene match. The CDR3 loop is CASSTGTGEYNEQFF. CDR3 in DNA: TGTGCCAGCTCGACCGGGACAGGGGAGTACAATGAGCAGTTCTTC.

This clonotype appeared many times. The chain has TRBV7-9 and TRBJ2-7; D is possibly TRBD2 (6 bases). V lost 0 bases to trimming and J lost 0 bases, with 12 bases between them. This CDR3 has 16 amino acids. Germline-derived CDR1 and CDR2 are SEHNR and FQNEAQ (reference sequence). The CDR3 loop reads CASSLALAGPSYEQYF. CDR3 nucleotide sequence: TGTGCCAGCAGCTTAGCGCTCGCGGGGCCCTCCTACGAGCAGTACTTC.

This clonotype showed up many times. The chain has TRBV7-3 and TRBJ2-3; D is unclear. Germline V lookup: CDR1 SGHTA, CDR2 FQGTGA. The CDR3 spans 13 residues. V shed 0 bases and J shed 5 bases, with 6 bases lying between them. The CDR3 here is CASSLTSGDTQYF. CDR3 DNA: TGTGCCAGCAGCTTAACGTCCGGAGATACGCAGTATTTT.

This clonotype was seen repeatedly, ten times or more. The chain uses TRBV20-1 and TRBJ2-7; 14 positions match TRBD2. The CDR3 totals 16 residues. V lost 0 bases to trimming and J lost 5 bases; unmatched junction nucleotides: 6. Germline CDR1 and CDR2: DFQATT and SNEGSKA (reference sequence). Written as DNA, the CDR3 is TGCAGTGCTAGAGATCGGACTAGCGGGAGGAGGGACGAGCAGTACTTC. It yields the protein CSARDRTSGRRDEQYF.